These 3 T cell receptor beta chains share one sample of origin, sequenced in a study of CXCR3-negative and CXCR3-positive naive CD8 T cells. Study-wide points: Greater hydrophobicity was found in TRB CDR3s of CXCR3-positive naive cells than of CXCR3-negative naive cells.

UMI-tagged TRB cDNA libraries were built via 5' RACE. TCRdb reprocessed the 5' RACE reads; each CDR3 protein has one entry and no DNA is given. The sample features approximately 120,000 distinct CDR3 sequences, with around 0.35% in its top ten. These receptors have no identified antigens. Sequenced sample: naive CXCR3+ CD8+ T cells from blood. Regarding subset: CD45RO-CCR7+CD27+CD95- naive CD8+ T cells expressing CXCR3 (TNR3+). All receptors derive from a human donor in good health. Some clones in this sample may be carry-over from other donors' samples.

The CDR3 sequence is CSVGEQEGSNYGYTF. The genes are TRBV29-1 and TRBJ1-2; with no DNA, the TCRdb D assignment of TRBD1 cannot be verified. CDR1 SQVTM and CDR2 ANQGSEA come from the germline V gene. There are 15 residues in the CDR3.

The chain links TRBV12-3 or TRBV12-4 to TRBJ1-2; the D call of TRBD1 rests on TCRdb alone, since no DNA is present to check it. This CDR3 comprises 15 residues. This CDR3 reads CASSSAPTDYYGYTF.

The chain is built from TRBV12-3 or TRBV12-4 and TRBJ2-1; TCRdb lists TRBD2, though no DNA is available to test this call. The CDR3 is 17 residues long. CDR3 protein: CASSLATLAGGLYEQFF.